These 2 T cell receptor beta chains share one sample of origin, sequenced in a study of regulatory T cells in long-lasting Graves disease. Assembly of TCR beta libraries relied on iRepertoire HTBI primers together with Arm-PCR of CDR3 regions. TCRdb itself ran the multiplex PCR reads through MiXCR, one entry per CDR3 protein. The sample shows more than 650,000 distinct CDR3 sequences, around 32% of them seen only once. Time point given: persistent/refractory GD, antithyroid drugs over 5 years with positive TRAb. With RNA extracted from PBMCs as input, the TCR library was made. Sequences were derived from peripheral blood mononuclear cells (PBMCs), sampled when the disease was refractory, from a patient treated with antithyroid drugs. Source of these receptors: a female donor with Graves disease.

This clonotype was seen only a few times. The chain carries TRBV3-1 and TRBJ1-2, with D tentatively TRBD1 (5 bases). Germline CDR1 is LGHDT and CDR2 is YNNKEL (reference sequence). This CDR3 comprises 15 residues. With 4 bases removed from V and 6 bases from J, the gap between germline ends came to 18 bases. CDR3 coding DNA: TGTGCCAGCAGCCTGGGACTTTCGGTAGGGCATGGCTACACCTTC. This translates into CASSLGLSVGHGYTF.

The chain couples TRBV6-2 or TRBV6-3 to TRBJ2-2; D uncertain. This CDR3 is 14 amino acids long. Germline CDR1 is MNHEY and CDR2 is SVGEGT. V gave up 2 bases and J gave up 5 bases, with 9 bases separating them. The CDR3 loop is CASSYNTRTGELFF. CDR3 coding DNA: TGTGCCAGCAGTTACAACACGAGGACCGGGGAGCTGTTTTTT.